What follows are 5 T cell receptor beta chains derived from one specimen sequenced in a study of shared clonotypes between healthy human individuals. Sequencing was performed with immunoSEQ multiplex PCR; in TCRdb, only in-frame clones are kept and a portion is missing. The sample consists of hundreds of thousands of clones, more than 95% of them appearing once. The sequencing input was naive CD4+ T cells sorted from blood. This sample's subset: CD45RA+ positively selected. The receptors stem from a woman in her thirties in good health.

V usage is TRBV6-1 and J usage is TRBJ1-1; TRBD1 matches 7 bases. The germline CDR1 and CDR2 sequences are MNHNS and SASEGT. The CDR3 has 14 amino acids. V was pared by 6 bases and J by 3 bases, with 7 bases of the junction left unmatched. The CDR3 reads CASSLKTGYTEAFF. The DNA of the CDR3 is TGTGCCAGCAGCCTTAAGACAGGGTACACTGAAGCTTTCTTT.

This chain uses TRBV28 with TRBJ1-3; no firm D call. V lost 5 bases and J lost 4, with 12 bases in between. CDR1 is MDHEN and CDR2 is SYDVKM in the germline V gene. This CDR3 contains 14 residues. The CDR3 is CASSPSYGGNTIYF. DNA for the CDR3: TGTGCCAGCAGTCCCTCCTACGGAGGAAACACCATATATTTT.

V and J are TRBV28 and TRBJ2-7; perhaps TRBD2 as D (6 bases). Trimming took off 5 bases at V and 4 bases at J, with 24 bases between the two ends. The germline V gene has CDR1 MDHEN and CDR2 SYDVKM. The CDR3 length is 17 residues. The CDR3 sequence is CASSKPWTTLRTYEQYF. The CDR3 nucleotides are TGTGCCAGCAGTAAACCTTGGACTACCCTTAGGACTTACGAGCAGTACTTC.

The chain carries TRBV11-3 and TRBJ2-1, with TRBD2 matching 8 bases. The CDR3 totals 14 residues. J was trimmed by 4 bases and V by 5 bases; bases with no gene match: 4. The V gene's germline CDR1 is SGHNT and CDR2 YENEEA. This CDR3 reads CASSASGFYNEQFF. CDR3 coding DNA: TGTGCCAGCAGCGCTAGCGGGTTTTACAATGAGCAGTTCTTC.

CDR3 loop: CASHSLGTPYGYTF. CDR3 nucleotide sequence: TGTGCCAGCCATAGCCTCGGGACACCCTATGGCTACACCTTC. This chain joins TRBV27 and TRBJ1-2, with a possible D match to TRBD1 (6 bases). The CDR3 has 14 amino acids. Trimming cost V 8 bases and J 4 bases, with 17 bases left between them. Per the germline V gene, CDR1 is MNHEY and CDR2 is SMNVEV (reference sequence).